These 5 T cell receptor beta chains were sequenced from one sample in a study of early T cells in non-severe SARS-CoV-2 infection. TCRdb re-analysed the 5' RACE reads in MiXCR, keeping a single row per CDR3 protein. The sample comprises tens of thousands of distinct CDR3 sequences, 10% to 15% of which are singletons, and about 4.4% rests with the top ten. Material for sequencing was whole blood. Receptors were obtained from an adult who was a healthcare worker with PCR-confirmed SARS-CoV-2 infection or an uninfected control (not recorded which).

This clonotype appeared many times. The chain has TRBV12-3 or TRBV12-4 and TRBJ1-1, with D maybe TRBD1 (5 bases). The V end lost 2 bases, the J end lost 0 bases, and 7 bases lay between the germline ends. The CDR3 has 14 residues. This CDR3 is CASSLPGLNTEAFF. CDR3 in DNA: TGTGCCAGCAGTTTACCGGGACTGAACACTGAAGCTTTCTTT.

A single count supports this clonotype. V usage is TRBV6-5 and J usage is TRBJ1-3; 8 nucleotides line up with TRBD1. CDR1 and CDR2 from the germline V gene are MNHEY and SVGAGI. With V trimmed by 5 bases and J by 8 bases, 5 bases remained unmatched. The CDR3 runs to 13 residues. The CDR3 DNA reads TGTGCCAGCAGTAACAGGGGGGTAGACACCATATATTTT. Protein: CASSNRGVDTIYF.

This clonotype has a count of ten or more. This chain connects TRBV30 to TRBJ1-3, with D maybe TRBD1 (5 bases). Trimming took 3 bases from V and 3 from J, leaving 18 bases between them. The length of the CDR3 is 16 residues. The germline V gene has CDR1 GTSNPN and CDR2 SVGIG (reference sequence). CDR3 amino acids: CAWRGTEEDGGNTIYF. CDR3 sequence (DNA): TGTGCCTGGAGGGGGACCGAGGAGGATGGTGGAAACACCATATATTTT. Supplemented by reference TRBV30 and TRBJ1-3, the full variable domain reads SQTIHQWPATLVQPVGSPLSLECTVEGTSNPNLYWYRQAAGRGLQLLFYSVGIGQISSEVPQNLSASRPQDRQFILSSKKLLLSDSGFYLCAWRGTEEDGGNTIYFGEGSWLTVV.

The J gene is TRBJ1-2, the V gene TRBV6-5, with 8 bases fitting TRBD1. The CDR3 loop spans 16 amino acids. CDR1 MNHEY and CDR2 SVGAGI come from the germline V gene. V lost 1 base to trimming and J lost 6 bases; unmatched junction nucleotides: 10. CDR3 residues: CASSYLDRDQGDGYTF. As DNA, the CDR3 is TGTGCCAGCAGTTACTTGGACAGGGACCAGGGAGATGGCTACACCTTC.

The CDR3 loop is CASSQDLQTHQPQHF. The DNA for the CDR3 is TGTGCCAGCAGCCAAGATTTACAGACTCATCAGCCCCAGCATTTT. The chain recombines TRBV4-2 with TRBJ1-5; D uncertain. Trimming took 0 bases from V and 5 from J, leaving 11 bases between them. This CDR3 contains 15 residues. CDR1 and CDR2 (germline): LGHNA, YNFKEQ.